The clone carrying this T cell receptor beta chain has at least ten counts. The V and J ends lost 5 bases and 3 bases, in that order; junction bases with no gene match: 8. This CDR3 contains 16 residues. Amplification targeted TCR beta CDR3 regions from RNA transcripts. HTBI primers were used for first-round RT-PCR of the TCR CDR3. Using its own MiXCR run on the multiplex PCR reads, TCRdb lists one record per CDR3 protein. The sample records a few hundred thousand distinct CDR3 sequences, 14% to 15% being singletons. These data belong to a study of T cells in Graves' hyperthyroidism and ophthalmopathy.

The TCR originated in a woman in her 30s with Graves' hyperthyroidism. The rearrangement uses TRBV12-3 or TRBV12-4 and TRBJ2-7; the match to TRBD2 covers 12 bases. Material for sequencing was blood. CDR3 bases: TGTGCCAGCAGTCCCCTACTAGCGGGAGGTAACTACGAGCAGTACTTC. Translated, it gives CASSPLLAGGNYEQYF.